This T cell receptor (beta chain) is drawn from a study of beta chain features in type 1 diabetes. Whole-study findings and limits: Equally in patients and controls, PCR might preferentially amplify shorter templates.

Comment on this clone: Its antigen is undetermined.

Every isolated RNA sample was fully reverse transcribed, so sequencing captured expressed TCRB transcripts. Using immunoSEQ multiplex PCR, the repertoire was profiled, and TCRdb retains in-frame clones only, with some absent. The sample yields hundreds of thousands of clones, over 9.5% seen once. Trimming removed 4 bases from V and 3 bases from J, with 20 bases in between. This CDR3 region has 17 residues. Germline-derived CDR1 and CDR2 are SGDLS and YYNGEE. The sequence derives from a woman between 18 and 30 years old in good health. The source material was naive CD4+ T cells from blood. This sequence joins TRBV9 and TRBJ1-3; unclear D gene. CDR3 sequence: CASSSRPGVEYGNTIYF. The CDR3 bases are TGTGCCAGCAGCTCACGTCCCGGGGTAGAATATGGAAACACCATATATTTT.